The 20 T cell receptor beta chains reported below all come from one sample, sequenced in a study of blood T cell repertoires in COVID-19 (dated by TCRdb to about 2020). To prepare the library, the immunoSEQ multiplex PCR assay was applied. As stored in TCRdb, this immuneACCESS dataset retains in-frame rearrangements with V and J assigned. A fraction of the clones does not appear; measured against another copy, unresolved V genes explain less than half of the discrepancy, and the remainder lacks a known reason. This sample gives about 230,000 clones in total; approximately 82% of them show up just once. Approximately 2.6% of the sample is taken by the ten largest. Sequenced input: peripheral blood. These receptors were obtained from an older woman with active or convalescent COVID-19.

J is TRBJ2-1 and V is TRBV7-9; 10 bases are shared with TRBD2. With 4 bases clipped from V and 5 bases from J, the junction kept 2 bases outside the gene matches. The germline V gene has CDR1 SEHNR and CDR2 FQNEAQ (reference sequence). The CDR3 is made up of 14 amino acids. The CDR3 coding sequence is TGTGCCAGCAGCTGGACTAGCGGTGACAATGAGCAGTTCTTC. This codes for CASSWTSGDNEQFF. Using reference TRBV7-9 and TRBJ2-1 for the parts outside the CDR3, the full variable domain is DTGVSQNPRHKITKRGQNVTFRCDPISEHNRLYWYRQTLGQGPEFLTYFQNEAQLEKSRLLSDRFSAERPKGSFSTLEIQRTEQGDSAMYLCASSWTSGDNEQFFGPGTRLTVL.

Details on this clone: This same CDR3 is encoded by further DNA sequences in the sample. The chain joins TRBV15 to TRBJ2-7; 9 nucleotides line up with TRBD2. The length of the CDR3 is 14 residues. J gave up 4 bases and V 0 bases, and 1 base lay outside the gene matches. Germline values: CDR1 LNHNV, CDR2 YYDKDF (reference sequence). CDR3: CATSRDAGGYEQYF. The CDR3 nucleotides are TGTGCCACCAGCAGAGATGCGGGGGGGTACGAGCAGTACTTC. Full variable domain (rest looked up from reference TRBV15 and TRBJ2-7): DAMVIQNPRYQVTQFGKPVTLSCSQTLNHNVMYWYQQKSSQAPKLLFHYYDKDFNNEADTPDNFQSRRPNTSFCFLDIRSPGLGDTAMYLCATSRDAGGYEQYFGPGTRLTVT.

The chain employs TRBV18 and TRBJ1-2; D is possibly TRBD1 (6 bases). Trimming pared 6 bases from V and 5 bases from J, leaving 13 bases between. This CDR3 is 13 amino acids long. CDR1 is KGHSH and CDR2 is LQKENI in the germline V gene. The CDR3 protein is CASSPGTNYGYTF. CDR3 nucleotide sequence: TGTGCCAGCTCCCCAGGGACAAATTATGGCTACACCTTC.

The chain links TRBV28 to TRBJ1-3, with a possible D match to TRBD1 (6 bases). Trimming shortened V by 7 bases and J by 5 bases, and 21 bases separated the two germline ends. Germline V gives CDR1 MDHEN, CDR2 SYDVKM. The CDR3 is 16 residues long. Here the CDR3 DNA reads TGTGCCAGCAATCGCAGTGGGGGGGCACAAAGAAACACCATATATTTT. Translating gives CASNRSGGAQRNTIYF. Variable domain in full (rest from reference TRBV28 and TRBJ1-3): DVKVTQSSRYLVKRTGEKVFLECVQDMDHENMFWYRQDPGLGLRLIYFSYDVKMKEKGDIPEGYSVSREKKERFSLILESASTNQTSMYLCASNRSGGAQRNTIYFGEGSWLTVV.

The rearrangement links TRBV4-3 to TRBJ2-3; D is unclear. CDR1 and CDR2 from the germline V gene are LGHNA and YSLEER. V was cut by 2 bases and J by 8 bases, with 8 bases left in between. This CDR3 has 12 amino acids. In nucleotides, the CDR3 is TGCGCCAGCAGCCAAAGAGGAGCTACGCAGTATTTT. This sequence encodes CASSQRGATQYF.

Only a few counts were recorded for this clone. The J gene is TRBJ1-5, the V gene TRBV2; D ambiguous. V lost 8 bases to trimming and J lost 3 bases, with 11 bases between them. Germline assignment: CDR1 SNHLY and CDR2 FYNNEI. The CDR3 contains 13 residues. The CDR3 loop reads CASSGNANQPQHF. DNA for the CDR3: TGTGCCAGCTCGGGGAACGCCAATCAGCCCCAGCATTTT.

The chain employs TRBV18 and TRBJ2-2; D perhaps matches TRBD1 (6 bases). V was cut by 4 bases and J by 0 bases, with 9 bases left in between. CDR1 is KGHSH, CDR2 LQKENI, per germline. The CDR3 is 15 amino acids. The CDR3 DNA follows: TGTGCCAGCTCACTAGGGACACCGAACACCGGGGAGCTGTTTTTT. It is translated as CASSLGTPNTGELFF.

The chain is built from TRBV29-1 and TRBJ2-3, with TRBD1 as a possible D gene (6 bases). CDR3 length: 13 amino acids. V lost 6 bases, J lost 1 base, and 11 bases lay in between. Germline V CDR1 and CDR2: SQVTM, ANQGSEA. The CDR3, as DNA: TGCAGCGTGAACAGGGTGGGCACAGATACGCAGTATTTT. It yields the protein CSVNRVGTDTQYF.

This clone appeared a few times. CDR3 sequence reads: CASSSRTSGGQQFF. As DNA, the CDR3 is TGTGCCAGCAGTTCCCGGACTAGCGGGGGACAGCAGTTCTTC. The rearrangement links TRBV27 to TRBJ2-1; 13 positions agree with TRBD2. CDR3 length equals 14 residues. Trimming removed 4 bases from V and 11 bases from J; junction bases left unmatched: 5. The germline gives CDR1 MNHEY, CDR2 SMNVEV (reference sequence).

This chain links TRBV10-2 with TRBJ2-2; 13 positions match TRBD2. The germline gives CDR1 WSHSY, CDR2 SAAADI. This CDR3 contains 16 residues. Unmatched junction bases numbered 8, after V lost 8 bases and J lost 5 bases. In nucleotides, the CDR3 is TGCGCCAGCTCAGGACTAGCGGGAGTAGAGACCGGGGAGCTGTTTTTT. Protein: CASSGLAGVETGELFF.

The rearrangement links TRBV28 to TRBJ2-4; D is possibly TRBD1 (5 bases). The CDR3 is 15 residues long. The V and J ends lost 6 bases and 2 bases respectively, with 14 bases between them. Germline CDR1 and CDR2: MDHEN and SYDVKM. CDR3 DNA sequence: TGTGCCAGCAGACCCCCAGGGCAAACCAAAAACATTCAGTACTTC. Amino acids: CASRPPGQTKNIQYF.

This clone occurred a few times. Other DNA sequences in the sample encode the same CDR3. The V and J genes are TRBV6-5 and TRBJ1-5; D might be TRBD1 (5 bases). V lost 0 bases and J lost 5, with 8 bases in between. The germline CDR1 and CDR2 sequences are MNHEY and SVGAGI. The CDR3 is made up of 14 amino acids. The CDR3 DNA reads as TGTGCCAGCAGTTACTCGGGGGGGTATCAGCCCCAGCATTTT. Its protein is CASSYSGGYQPQHF.

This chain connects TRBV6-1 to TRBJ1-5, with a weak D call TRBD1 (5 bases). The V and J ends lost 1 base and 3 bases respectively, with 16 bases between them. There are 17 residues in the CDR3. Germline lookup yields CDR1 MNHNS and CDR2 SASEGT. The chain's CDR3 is CASSEGRVITYNQPQHF. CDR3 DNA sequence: TGTGCCAGCAGTGAAGGCAGGGTAATTACCTACAATCAGCCCCAGCATTTT.

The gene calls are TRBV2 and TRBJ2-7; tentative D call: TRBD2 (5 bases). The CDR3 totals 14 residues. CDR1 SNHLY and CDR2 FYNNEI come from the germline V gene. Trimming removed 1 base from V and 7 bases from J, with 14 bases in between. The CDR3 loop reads CASSEGLALGEQYF. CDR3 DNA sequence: TGTGCCAGCAGTGAAGGGCTAGCCCTAGGGGAGCAGTACTTC.

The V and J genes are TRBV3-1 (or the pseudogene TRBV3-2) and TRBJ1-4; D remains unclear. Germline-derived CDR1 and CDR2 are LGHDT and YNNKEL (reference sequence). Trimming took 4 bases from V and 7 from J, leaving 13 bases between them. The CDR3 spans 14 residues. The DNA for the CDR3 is TGTGCCAGCAGCCCCTACACGGAGGGTGAAAAACTGTTTTTT. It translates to CASSPYTEGEKLFF.

In DNA, the CDR3 is TGTGCCAGCAGGGGGGGTATGGCGGGGAAGAGCAATCAGCCCCAGCATTTT. It encodes CASRGGMAGKSNQPQHF. The rearrangement links TRBV25-1 to TRBJ1-5, with D possibly being TRBD1 (5 bases). V lost 6 bases and J 1 base, leaving 19 bases between the germline ends. CDR1 MGHDK and CDR2 SYGVNS come from the germline V gene. This CDR3 is 17 amino acids long.

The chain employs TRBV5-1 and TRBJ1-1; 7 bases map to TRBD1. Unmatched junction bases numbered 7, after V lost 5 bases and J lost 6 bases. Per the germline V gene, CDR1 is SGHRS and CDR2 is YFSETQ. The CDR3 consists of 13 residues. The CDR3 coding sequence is TGCGCCAGCAGGAACAGGGGAAGGTCTGAAGCTTTCTTT. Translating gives CASRNRGRSEAFF.

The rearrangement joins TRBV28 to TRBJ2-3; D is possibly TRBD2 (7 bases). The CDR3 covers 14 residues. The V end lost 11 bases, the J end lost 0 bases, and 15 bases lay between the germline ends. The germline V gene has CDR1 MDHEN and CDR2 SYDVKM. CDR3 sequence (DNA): TGTGCCGGAAGGGGGGGACTTAGCACAGATACGCAGTATTTT. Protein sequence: CAGRGGLSTDTQYF.

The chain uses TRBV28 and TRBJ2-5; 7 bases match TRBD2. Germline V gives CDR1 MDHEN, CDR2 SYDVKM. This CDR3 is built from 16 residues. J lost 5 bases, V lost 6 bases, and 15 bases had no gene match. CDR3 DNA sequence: TGTGCCAGCAGCTCCTTTCTGGCGGGAGAGGGTGAGACCCAGTACTTC. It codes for CASSSFLAGEGETQYF.

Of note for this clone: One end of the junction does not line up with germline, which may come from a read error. The CDR3 DNA reads TGTGCCAGCTCCCCACGAAATGACGGGATCTATGGCTACACCTTC. Amino acids: CASSPRNDGIYGYTF. This chain connects TRBV18 to TRBJ1-2; no definite D call. The germline gives CDR1 KGHSH, CDR2 LQKENI. CDR3 size: 15 residues.